This paragraph reports one T cell receptor beta chain. Its antigen is still unknown. The source of the sample is a study of shared clonotypes between healthy human individuals. Study-wide results and caveats: Shared across a few donors were 4% to 6% of the naive CD4 clonotypes. Limitation of the genetic and exposure-history diversity represented came from the few donors.

Here immunoSEQ multiplex PCR was the method, and the copy in TCRdb shows in-frame clones only, minus some. The data contain about 2.3 million clones, approximately 93% of them seen just once; the ten biggest clones take up about 0.39%. This clonotype was obtained from a man younger than 35 in good health. Some clones in this sample may be carry-over from other donors' samples. The specimen sequenced was naive CD4+ T cells from PBMCs. Described subset: CD45RA+ positively selected.

In DNA form, the CDR3 reads TGTGCCAGCTCACCCCTCGGACGGCCGCGGCAGTACTTC. This gives the protein CASSPLGRPRQYF. The genes are TRBV18 and TRBJ2-7; no firm D call. Deletions cut 3 bases from V and 9 bases from J, with 15 bases between. The CDR3 sequence is 13 residues long. Germline CDR1 is KGHSH and CDR2 is LQKENI. The full variable domain, with the rest looked up from reference TRBV18 and TRBJ2-7, is NAGVMQNPRHLVRRRGQEARLRCSPMKGHSHVYWYRQLPEEGLKFMVYLQKENIIDESGMPKERFSAEFPKEGPSILRIQQVVRGDSAAYFCASSPLGRPRQYFGPGTRLTVT.